This T cell receptor beta chain was recorded in a study of blood T cell repertoires in COVID-19. The germline V gene encodes CDR1 SGHTA and CDR2 FQGNSA. This CDR3 spans 16 amino acids. With 1 base removed from V and 8 bases from J, the gap between germline ends came to 18 bases. Assay: immunoSEQ multiplex PCR; the TCRdb copy retains only in-frame clones and omits some. Among tens of thousands of clones listed, about 82% were seen once. This clone was seen a handful of times. This TCR derives from a human donor in a cohort sampled during active COVID-19. Sample: peripheral blood. The chain carries TRBV7-2 and TRBJ2-1, with D tentatively TRBD2 (5 bases). Written as DNA, the CDR3 is TGTGCCAGCAGCTTAGATGGGGAGAAACCCTTCTATGAGCAGTTCTTC. Its protein product is CASSLDGEKPFYEQFF.